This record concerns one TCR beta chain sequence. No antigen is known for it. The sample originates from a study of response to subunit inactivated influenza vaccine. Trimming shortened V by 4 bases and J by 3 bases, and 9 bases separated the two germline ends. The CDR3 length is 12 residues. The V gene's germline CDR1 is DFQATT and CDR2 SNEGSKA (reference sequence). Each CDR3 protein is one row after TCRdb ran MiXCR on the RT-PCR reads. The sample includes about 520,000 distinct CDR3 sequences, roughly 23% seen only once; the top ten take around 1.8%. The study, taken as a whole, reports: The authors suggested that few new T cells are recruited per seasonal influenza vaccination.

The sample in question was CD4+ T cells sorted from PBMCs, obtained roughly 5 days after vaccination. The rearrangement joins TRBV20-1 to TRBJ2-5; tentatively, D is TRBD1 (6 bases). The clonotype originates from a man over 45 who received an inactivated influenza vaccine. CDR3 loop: CSATNREETQYF. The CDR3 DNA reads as TGCAGTGCTACCAACAGGGAAGAGACCCAGTACTTC.